This entry concerns a single T cell receptor beta chain. Its antigen is not known. The PCR ran on 60 Vbeta and 13 Jbeta primers. Sequencing was performed with immunoSEQ multiplex PCR; in TCRdb, only in-frame clones are kept and a portion is missing. The sample yields approximately 74,000 clones, around three quarters seen once. The data are from a study of cytomegalovirus exposure and HLA in healthy donors. General study findings and limits: A later analysis found most CMV-associated TCR beta chains apparently HLA-restricted. Productive status was seen about 90% or about 30% of the time for most TCR beta V segments in an earlier analysis.

The TCR was taken from a man aged 55 to 70 in good health and CMV-seropositive. Sequenced: PBMCs.

CDR3 sequence: CASSLAVTDTQYF. DNA for the CDR3: TGCGCCAGCAGTTTAGCGGTGACAGATACGCAGTATTTT. The chain employs TRBV10-1 and TRBJ2-3; D is perhaps TRBD2 (6 bases). The CDR3 loop spans 13 amino acids. V lost 5 bases and J 3 bases, leaving 9 bases between the germline ends. CDR1 and CDR2 (germline): WNHNN, SYGVQD (reference sequence).